This TCR beta chain was sequenced in a study of blood T cell repertoires in COVID-19. Study-wide context: Donors in the United States, Italy and Spain gave samples during acute or convalescent COVID-19. Sample material is recorded as cDNA or gDNA derived from T cells, B-cell-depleted T cells, or PBMCs.

Methods used by the authors: Researchers report that nucleated cell counts were estimated from reference gene primer amplification. TCRdb keeps only in-frame clones here, not all; method: immunoSEQ multiplex PCR. That table supplies the V and J calls and clone size; D and trimming were determined from the DNA. The top ten clones hold 20% to 25% of a sample with some 69,000 clones, about four fifths of them seen once. V dropped 5 bases and J dropped 1; count of bases not matched to a gene: 11. CDR1 and CDR2 from the germline V gene are MDHEN and SYDVKM. The CDR3 extends over 16 amino acids. V and J are TRBV28 and TRBJ2-7, with 7 bases that match TRBD2. The receptor's source is a woman aged 70-85 years with acute or convalescent COVID-19. The sample comprised peripheral blood. The CDR3: CASSPTGRGGSYEQYF. The CDR3 DNA is TGTGCCAGCAGTCCCACCGGCCGGGGAGGGTCCTACGAGCAGTACTTC.